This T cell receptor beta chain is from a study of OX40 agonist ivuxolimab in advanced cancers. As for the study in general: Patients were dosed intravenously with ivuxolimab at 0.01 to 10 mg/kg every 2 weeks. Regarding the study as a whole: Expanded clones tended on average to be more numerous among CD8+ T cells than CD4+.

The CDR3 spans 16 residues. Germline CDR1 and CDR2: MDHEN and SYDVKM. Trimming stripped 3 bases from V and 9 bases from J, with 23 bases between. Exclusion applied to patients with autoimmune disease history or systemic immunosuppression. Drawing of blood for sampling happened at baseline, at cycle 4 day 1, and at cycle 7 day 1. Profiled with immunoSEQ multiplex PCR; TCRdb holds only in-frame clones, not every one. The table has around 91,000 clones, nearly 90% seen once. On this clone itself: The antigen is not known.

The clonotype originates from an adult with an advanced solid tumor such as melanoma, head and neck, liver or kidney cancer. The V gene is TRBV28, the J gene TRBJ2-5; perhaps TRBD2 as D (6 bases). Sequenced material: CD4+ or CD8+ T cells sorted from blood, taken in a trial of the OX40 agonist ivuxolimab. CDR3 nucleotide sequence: TGTGCCAGCAGTTTTCCCCTGGGAGGTATCCCGGGGGCCCAGTACTTC. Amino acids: CASSFPLGGIPGAQYF. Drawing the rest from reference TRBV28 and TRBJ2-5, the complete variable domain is DVKVTQSSRYLVKRTGEKVFLECVQDMDHENMFWYRQDPGLGLRLIYFSYDVKMKEKGDIPEGYSVSREKKERFSLILESASTNQTSMYLCASSFPLGGIPGAQYFGPGTRLLVL.